The rows below give T cell receptor beta chains drawn from one sample of a study of response to subunit inactivated influenza vaccine. Each CDR3 protein is one row after TCRdb ran MiXCR on the RT-PCR reads. The table lists more than 150,000 distinct CDR3 sequences, around a tenth of them singletons. The material was non-naive T cells sorted from PBMCs, obtained on the day of vaccination. These receptors were obtained from a man aged 50 to 59 who received an inactivated influenza vaccine. Each CDR3 is given with its conserved first and last residue.

j_call v_call cdr3_aa
TRBJ2-3 TRBV5-6 CASSLYGQTTDTQYF
TRBJ2-6 TRBV6-5 CASSYSSDPGANVLTF
TRBJ2-7 TRBV2 CASTLVGGNEQYF
TRBJ2-2 TRBV18 CASSGTSGSTGELFF
TRBJ2-1 TRBV28 CASSALAGEDMNEQFF
TRBJ2-6 TRBV18 CASSPKAGTLDGANVLTF
TRBJ2-4 TRBV11-2 CASSLDLGAALAKNIQYF
TRBJ2-4 TRBV5-4 CASSLRTGENIQYF
TRBJ2-3 TRBV6-1 CASSVFMRESDTQYF
TRBJ2-1 TRBV20-1 CSARSFGGPLNEQFF
TRBJ2-1 TRBV24-1 CATSDPSGSYNEQFF
TRBJ2-3 TRBV27 CASRPFWGGKSSTDTQYF
TRBJ2-4 TRBV15 CATSRETEQNIQYF
TRBJ2-3 TRBV10-3 CAISLPGTGVGDTQYF
TRBJ1-5 TRBV20-1 CSALQGGNQPQHF
TRBJ2-1 TRBV10-3 CAIGVGRGTDEQFF